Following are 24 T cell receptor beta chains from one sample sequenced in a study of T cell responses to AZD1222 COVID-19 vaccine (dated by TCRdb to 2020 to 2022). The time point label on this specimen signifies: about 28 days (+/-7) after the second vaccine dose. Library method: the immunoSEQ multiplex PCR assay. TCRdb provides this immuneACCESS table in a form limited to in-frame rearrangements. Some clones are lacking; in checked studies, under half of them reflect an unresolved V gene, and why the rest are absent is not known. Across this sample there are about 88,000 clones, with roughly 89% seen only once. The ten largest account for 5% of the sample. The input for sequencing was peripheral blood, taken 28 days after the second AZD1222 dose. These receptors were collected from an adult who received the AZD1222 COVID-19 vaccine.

The CDR3 is CSATEYNEQFF. DNA of the CDR3: TGCAGTGCTACGGAGTACAATGAGCAGTTCTTC. V usage is TRBV20-1 and J usage is TRBJ2-1; the D is unclear. Germline CDR1 DFQATT, CDR2 SNEGSKA (reference sequence). The V end lost 4 bases, the J end lost 4 bases, and 5 bases lay between the germline ends. This CDR3 contains 11 residues.

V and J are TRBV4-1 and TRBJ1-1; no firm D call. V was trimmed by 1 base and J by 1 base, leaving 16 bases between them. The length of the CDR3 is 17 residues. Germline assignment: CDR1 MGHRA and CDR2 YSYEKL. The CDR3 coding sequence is TGCGCCAGCAGCCAAGTAGGACTCGGGGTAGGGAACACTGAAGCTTTCTTT. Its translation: CASSQVGLGVGNTEAFF.

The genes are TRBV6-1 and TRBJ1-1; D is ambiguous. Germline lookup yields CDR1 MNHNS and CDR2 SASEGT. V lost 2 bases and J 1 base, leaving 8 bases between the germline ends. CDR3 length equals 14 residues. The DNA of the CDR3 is TGTGCCAGCAGTGAAAAGGATCGGAACACTGAAGCTTTCTTT. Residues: CASSEKDRNTEAFF.

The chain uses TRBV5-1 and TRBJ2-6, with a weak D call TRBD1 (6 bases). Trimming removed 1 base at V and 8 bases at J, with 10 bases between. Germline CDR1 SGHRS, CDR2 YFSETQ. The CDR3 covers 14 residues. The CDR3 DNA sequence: TGCGCCAGCAGCTTGCGCACAGGGTCCAACGTCCTGACTTTC. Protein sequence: CASSLRTGSNVLTF.

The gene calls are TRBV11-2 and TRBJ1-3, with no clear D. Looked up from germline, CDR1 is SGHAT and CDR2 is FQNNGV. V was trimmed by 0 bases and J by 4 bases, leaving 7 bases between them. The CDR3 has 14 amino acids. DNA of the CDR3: TGTGCCAGCAGCTTAGATCTGACAGGAAACACCATATATTTT. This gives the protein CASSLDLTGNTIYF.

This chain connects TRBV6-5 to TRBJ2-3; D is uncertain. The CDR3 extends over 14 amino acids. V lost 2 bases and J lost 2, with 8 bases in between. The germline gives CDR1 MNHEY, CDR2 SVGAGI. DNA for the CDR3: TGTGCCAGCAGTTACGGGCCAGTCACAGATACGCAGTATTTT. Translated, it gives CASSYGPVTDTQYF.

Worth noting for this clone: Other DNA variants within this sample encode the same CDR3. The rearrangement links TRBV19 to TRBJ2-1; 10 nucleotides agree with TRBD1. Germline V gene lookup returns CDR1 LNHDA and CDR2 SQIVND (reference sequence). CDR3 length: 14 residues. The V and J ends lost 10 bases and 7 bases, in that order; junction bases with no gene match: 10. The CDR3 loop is CATTDRGLGNEQFF. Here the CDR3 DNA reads TGTGCCACCACGGACAGGGGGTTAGGAAATGAGCAGTTCTTC.

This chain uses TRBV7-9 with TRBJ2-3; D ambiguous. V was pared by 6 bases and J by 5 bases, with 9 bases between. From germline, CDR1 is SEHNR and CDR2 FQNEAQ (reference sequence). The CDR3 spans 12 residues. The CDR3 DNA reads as TGTGCCAGCAGGCCTTTAGGAGATACGCAGTATTTT. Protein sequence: CASRPLGDTQYF.

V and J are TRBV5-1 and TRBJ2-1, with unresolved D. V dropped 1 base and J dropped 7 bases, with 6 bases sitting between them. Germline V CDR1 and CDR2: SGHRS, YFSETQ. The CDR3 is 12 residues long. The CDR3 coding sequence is TGCGCCAGCAGCTTGAGTAGGAATGAGCAGTTCTTC. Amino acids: CASSLSRNEQFF.

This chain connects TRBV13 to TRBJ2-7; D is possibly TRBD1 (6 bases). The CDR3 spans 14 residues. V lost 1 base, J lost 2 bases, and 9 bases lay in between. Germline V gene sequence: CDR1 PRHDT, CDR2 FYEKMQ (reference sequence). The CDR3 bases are TGTGCCAGCAGCTTAGATGGGGGCCCCTACGAGCAGTACTTC. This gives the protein CASSLDGGPYEQYF.

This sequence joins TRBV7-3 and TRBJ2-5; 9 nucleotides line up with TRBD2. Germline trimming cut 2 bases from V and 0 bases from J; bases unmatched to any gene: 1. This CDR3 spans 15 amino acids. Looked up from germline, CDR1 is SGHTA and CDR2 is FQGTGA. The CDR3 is CASSLAGGNQETQYF. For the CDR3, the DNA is TGTGCCAGCAGCTTAGCGGGGGGGAACCAAGAGACCCAGTACTTC.

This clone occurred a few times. CDR3 loop: CASSLGGSPSTDTQYF. DNA of the CDR3: TGTGCCAGCAGCTTAGGCGGGTCCCCGAGCACAGATACGCAGTATTTT. The chain employs TRBV7-3 and TRBJ2-3, with D perhaps matching TRBD2 (5 bases). V was shortened by 2 bases and J by 0 bases, with 12 bases between the two germline ends. CDR3 length: 16 amino acids. The germline CDR1 and CDR2 sequences are SGHTA and FQGTGA.

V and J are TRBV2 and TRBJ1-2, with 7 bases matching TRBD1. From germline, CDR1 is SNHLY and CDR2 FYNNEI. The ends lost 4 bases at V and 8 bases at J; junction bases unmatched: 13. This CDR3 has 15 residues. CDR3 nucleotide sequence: TGTGCCAGCAGTGCTGGACAGGCCTCGCTAGGAGGCTACACCTTC. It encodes CASSAGQASLGGYTF.

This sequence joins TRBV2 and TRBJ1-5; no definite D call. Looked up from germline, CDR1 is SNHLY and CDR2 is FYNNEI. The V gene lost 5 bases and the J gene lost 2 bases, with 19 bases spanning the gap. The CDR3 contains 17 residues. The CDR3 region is CASSLNGWGVGNQPQHF. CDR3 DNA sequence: TGTGCCAGCAGTCTGAATGGGTGGGGTGTGGGCAATCAGCCCCAGCATTTT.

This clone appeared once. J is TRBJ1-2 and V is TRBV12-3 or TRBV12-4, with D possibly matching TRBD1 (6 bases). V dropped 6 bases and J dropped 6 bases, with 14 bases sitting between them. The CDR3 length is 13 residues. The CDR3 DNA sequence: TGTGCCAGCAGACTACAGGGTTCAGATGGCTACACCTTC. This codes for CASRLQGSDGYTF.

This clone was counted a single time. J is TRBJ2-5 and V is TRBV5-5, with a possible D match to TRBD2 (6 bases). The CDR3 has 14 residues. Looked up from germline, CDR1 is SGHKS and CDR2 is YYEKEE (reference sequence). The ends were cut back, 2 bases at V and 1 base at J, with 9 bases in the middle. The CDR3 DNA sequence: TGTGCCAGCAGCTTCCGGGGAGGCCAAGAGACCCAGTACTTC. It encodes CASSFRGGQETQYF.

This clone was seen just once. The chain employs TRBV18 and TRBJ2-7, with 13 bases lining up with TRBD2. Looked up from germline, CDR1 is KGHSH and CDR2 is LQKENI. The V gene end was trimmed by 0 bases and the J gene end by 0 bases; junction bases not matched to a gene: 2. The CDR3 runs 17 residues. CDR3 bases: TGTGCCAGCTCACCACCGGGGACTAGCGGGGACTCCTACGAGCAGTACTTC. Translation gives CASSPPGTSGDSYEQYF. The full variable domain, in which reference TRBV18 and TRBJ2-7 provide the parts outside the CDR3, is NAGVMQNPRHLVRRRGQEARLRCSPMKGHSHVYWYRQLPEEGLKFMVYLQKENIIDESGMPKERFSAEFPKEGPSILRIQQVVRGDSAAYFCASSPPGTSGDSYEQYFGPGTRLTVT.

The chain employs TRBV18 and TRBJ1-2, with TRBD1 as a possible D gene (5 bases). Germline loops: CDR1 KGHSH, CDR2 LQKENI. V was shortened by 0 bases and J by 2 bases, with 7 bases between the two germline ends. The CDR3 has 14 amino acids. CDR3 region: CASSPPSGNYGYTF. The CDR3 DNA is TGTGCCAGCTCACCACCGTCAGGGAACTATGGCTACACCTTC. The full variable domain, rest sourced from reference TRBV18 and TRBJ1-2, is NAGVMQNPRHLVRRRGQEARLRCSPMKGHSHVYWYRQLPEEGLKFMVYLQKENIIDESGMPKERFSAEFPKEGPSILRIQQVVRGDSAAYFCASSPPSGNYGYTFGSGTRLTVV.

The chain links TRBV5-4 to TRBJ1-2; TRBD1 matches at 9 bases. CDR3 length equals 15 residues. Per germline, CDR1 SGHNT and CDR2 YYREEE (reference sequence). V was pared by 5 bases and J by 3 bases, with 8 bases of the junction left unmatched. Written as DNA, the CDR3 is TGTGCCAGCAGGCCAACCGGGACAGGGTACTATGGCTACACCTTC. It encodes CASRPTGTGYYGYTF.

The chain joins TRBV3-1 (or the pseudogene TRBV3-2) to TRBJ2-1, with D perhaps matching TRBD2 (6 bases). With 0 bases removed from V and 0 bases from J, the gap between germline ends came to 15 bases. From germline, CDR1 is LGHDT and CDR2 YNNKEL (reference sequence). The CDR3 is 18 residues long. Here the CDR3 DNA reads TGTGCCAGCAGCCAAGATCGAGTGCGGGGAGTCTCCTACAATGAGCAGTTCTTC. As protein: CASSQDRVRGVSYNEQFF.

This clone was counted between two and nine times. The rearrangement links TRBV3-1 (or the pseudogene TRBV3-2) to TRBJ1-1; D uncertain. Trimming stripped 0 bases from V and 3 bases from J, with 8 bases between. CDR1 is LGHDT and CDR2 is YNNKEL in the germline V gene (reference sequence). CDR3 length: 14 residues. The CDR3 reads CASSQDRQYTEAFF. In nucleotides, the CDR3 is TGTGCCAGCAGCCAAGACCGGCAGTACACTGAAGCTTTCTTT.

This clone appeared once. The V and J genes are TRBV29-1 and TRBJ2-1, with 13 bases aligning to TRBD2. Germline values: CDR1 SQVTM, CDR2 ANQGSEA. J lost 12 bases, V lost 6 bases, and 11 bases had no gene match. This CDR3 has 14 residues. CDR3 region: CSVAATSGGAGQFF. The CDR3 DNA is TGCAGCGTCGCGGCAACTAGCGGGGGGGCTGGGCAGTTCTTC.

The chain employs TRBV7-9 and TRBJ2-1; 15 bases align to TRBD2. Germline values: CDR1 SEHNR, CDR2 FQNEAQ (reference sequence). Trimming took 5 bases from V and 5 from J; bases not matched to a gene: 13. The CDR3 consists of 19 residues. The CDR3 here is CASSRAGTSGGIEDNEQFF. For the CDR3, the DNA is TGTGCCAGCAGCCGAGCCGGGACTAGCGGGGGGATAGAGGACAATGAGCAGTTCTTC.

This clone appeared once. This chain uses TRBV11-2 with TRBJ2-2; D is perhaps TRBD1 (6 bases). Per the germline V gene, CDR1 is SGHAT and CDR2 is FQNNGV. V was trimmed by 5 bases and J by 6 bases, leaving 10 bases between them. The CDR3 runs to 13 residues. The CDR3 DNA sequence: TGTGCCAGCAGCCCAAGGACAGCCGGGGAGCTGTTTTTT. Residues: CASSPRTAGELFF.